One T cell receptor (beta chain) is described in this entry. The table came from immunoSEQ multiplex PCR; TCRdb's copy has only in-frame clones and leaves some out. This sample carries a few hundred thousand clones, approximately 90% of them seen once, and the ten largest clones take about 0.86%. No more than 2 weeks before study entry, exposed participants had met a case of COVID-19. This sample is drawn from a study of blood T cell repertoires in COVID-19. Looking at the study overall: Donors in the United States, Italy and Spain gave samples during acute or convalescent COVID-19. Nucleic acid was either cDNA or gDNA, and it came from T cells, B-cell-depleted T cells, or PBMCs.

The CDR3 is made up of 12 amino acids. CDR1 is SGDLS and CDR2 is YYNGEE in the germline V gene. V lost 3 bases, J lost 5 bases, and 0 bases stayed unmatched. The V gene is TRBV9, the J gene TRBJ1-1, with TRBD1 matching 8 bases. The clonotype originates from a woman aged 40 to 55 who had been exposed to COVID-19. The sample taken for sequencing was PBMCs or T cells enriched from blood (not recorded which). The CDR3 sequence is CASSGQGTEAFF. The CDR3 coding sequence is TGTGCCAGCAGCGGACAGGGGACTGAAGCTTTCTTT.